These 24 T cell receptor beta chains originate from one sample sequenced in a study of T-cell memory formation after mild COVID-19. Each CDR3 protein gets one entry after TCRdb re-called the 5' RACE reads with MiXCR. The data show roughly 600,000 distinct CDR3 sequences, about a sixth seen once. The source material was PBMCs or a T cell subset sorted from them (not recorded which). Receptor source: an adult woman who had mild COVID-19 (a few samples of this study predate the infection). Cell type and time point are not known.

This clonotype was detected ten times or more. The chain joins TRBV7-9 to TRBJ1-2, with no clear D. V was cut by 5 bases and J by 4 bases, with 8 bases left in between. From germline, CDR1 is SEHNR and CDR2 FQNEAQ (reference sequence). This CDR3 has 12 amino acids. The CDR3 region is CASSQDFYGYTF. In nucleotides, the CDR3 is TGTGCCAGCAGCCAGGACTTCTATGGCTACACCTTC.

The V call is TRBV24-1, the J call TRBJ2-1, with D perhaps TRBD2 (6 bases). The CDR3 length is 18 residues. V lost 0 bases and J 3 bases, leaving 17 bases between the germline ends. Germline V lookup: CDR1 KGHDR, CDR2 SFDVKD. The CDR3 DNA is TGTGCCACCAGTGATTTGCCTAAGACTAGTGACATCTACAATGAGCAGTTCTTC. The encoded protein is CATSDLPKTSDIYNEQFF.

CDR3 nucleotides: TGTGCCAGCAGCTCCTTTGGGACAGAAGAGACCCAGTACTTC. The encoded protein is CASSSFGTEETQYF. This chain joins TRBV7-9 and TRBJ2-5, with 7 bases identical to TRBD1. The germline gives CDR1 SEHNR, CDR2 FQNEAQ (reference sequence). The CDR3 sequence is 14 residues long. The V and J ends lost 4 bases and 3 bases, in that order; junction bases with no gene match: 5. Using reference TRBV7-9 and TRBJ2-5 for the parts outside the CDR3, the full variable domain is DTGVSQNPRHKITKRGQNVTFRCDPISEHNRLYWYRQTLGQGPEFLTYFQNEAQLEKSRLLSDRFSAERPKGSFSTLEIQRTEQGDSAMYLCASSSFGTEETQYFGPGTRLLVL.

In this sample, this clonotype turned up many times. The CDR3 is CASSLVGGPDEQFF. The CDR3 nucleotides are TGTGCCAGCAGCTTAGTTGGTGGGCCGGATGAGCAGTTCTTC. The V call is TRBV7-2, the J call TRBJ2-1, with unresolved D. Between the trimmed V and J ends, which lost 1 base and 8 bases, there was a span of 12 bases. Germline loops: CDR1 SGHTA, CDR2 FQGNSA. The CDR3 spans 14 residues.

V and J are TRBV20-1 and TRBJ1-5, with a possible D match to TRBD1 (6 bases). The CDR3 runs to 14 residues. Germline V gives CDR1 DFQATT, CDR2 SNEGSKA (reference sequence). Trimming pared 0 bases from V and 6 bases from J, leaving 12 bases between. The CDR3 loop is CSARDRDTLQPQHF. As DNA, the CDR3 is TGCAGTGCTAGAGATCGGGACACACTTCAGCCCCAGCATTTT.

This sequence joins TRBV29-1 and TRBJ2-7; the D is unclear. The CDR3 sequence is 11 residues long. CDR1 and CDR2 from the germline V gene are SQVTM and ANQGSEA. Trimming removed 5 bases at V and 6 bases at J, with 11 bases between. CDR3 amino acids: CSVLTQSEQYV. CDR3 DNA: TGCAGCGTTCTGACCCAGTCCGAGCAGTACGTC.

The chain couples TRBV2 to TRBJ1-2; TRBD1 might be the D (5 bases). This CDR3 has 14 residues. Trimming left V 6 bases short and J 3 bases short, with 14 bases between. The germline gives CDR1 SNHLY, CDR2 FYNNEI. The CDR3 DNA reads as TGTGCCAGCAGCTTATTACAGGACCACTATGGCTACACCTTC. It specifies CASSLLQDHYGYTF.

This clonotype was counted only a few times. The rearrangement uses TRBV6-4 and TRBJ2-6, with a tentative D call TRBD1 (6 bases). In germline, CDR1 is MRHNA, CDR2 SNTAGT. Deletions cut 0 bases from V and 3 bases from J, with 9 bases between. This CDR3 contains 16 residues. The CDR3 DNA follows: TGTGCCAGCAGTGACTCTGGGGGCGATGGGGCCAACGTCCTGACTTTC. Translation: CASSDSGGDGANVLTF.

The genes are TRBV20-1 and TRBJ2-5; 9 bases are a match to TRBD2. CDR1 DFQATT and CDR2 SNEGSKA come from the germline V gene (reference sequence). J gave up 5 bases and V 3 bases, and 10 bases lay outside the gene matches. The CDR3 is made up of 15 amino acids. CDR3 nucleotide sequence: TGCAGTGCTAGCTCCGGGCTAGCGGGGATCGAGACCCAGTACTTC. Encoded protein: CSASSGLAGIETQYF.

The chain links TRBV6-2 or TRBV6-3 to TRBJ2-1, with TRBD2 matching over 8 bases. The CDR3 loop spans 18 amino acids. Losses at the gene ends were 0 bases for V and 10 bases for J; bases not matched to a gene: 17. Looked up from germline, CDR1 is MNHEY and CDR2 is SVGEGT. The chain's CDR3 is CASSYSTSGRAAPYEQFF. The CDR3 DNA is TGTGCCAGCAGTTACTCGACCTCCGGGAGGGCCGCTCCTTACGAGCAGTTCTTC.

The V call is TRBV12-3 or TRBV12-4, the J call TRBJ2-1, with D possibly TRBD2 on 6 matching bases. Trimming shortened V by 6 bases and J by 6 bases, and 9 bases separated the two germline ends. The CDR3 totals 12 residues. CDR3 protein: CASRTSSNEQFF. For the CDR3, the DNA is TGTGCCAGCAGGACTAGTAGCAATGAGCAGTTCTTC.

The V call is TRBV18, the J call TRBJ1-1, with 7 bases identical to TRBD1. Trimming took 10 bases from V and 2 from J; bases not matched to a gene: 19. CDR1 and CDR2 from the germline V gene are KGHSH and LQKENI. The CDR3 length is 17 residues. The CDR3 sequence is CATTTLGQGVPNTEAFF. The CDR3 DNA follows: TGTGCCACTACCACACTCGGGCAGGGGGTCCCCAACACTGAAGCTTTCTTT.

This clonotype has only a few counts. V is TRBV21-1 and J is TRBJ2-7; the table gives TRBD1 as D, unverified against the DNA. TRBV21-1 is labeled a pseudogene. The CDR3 is 15 amino acids. DNA for the CDR3: TGTGCCAGCAGCAAACAAAGGTTGGGCAGGGGCGAGCAGTACTTC. It yields the protein CASSKQRLGRGEQYF.

This chain joins TRBV4-1 and TRBJ2-7; D might be TRBD2 (7 bases). Deletions cut 0 bases from V and 0 bases from J, with 15 bases between. Germline V gives CDR1 MGHRA, CDR2 YSYEKL. This CDR3 spans 17 amino acids. CDR3 bases: TGCGCCAGCAGCCAAGAAGGCGGGGGCTCTTTCTCCTACGAGCAGTACTTC. The encoded protein is CASSQEGGGSFSYEQYF.

The rearrangement uses TRBV3-1 and TRBJ2-5, with D possibly TRBD2 on 6 matching bases. The V and J ends lost 4 bases and 2 bases respectively, with 14 bases between them. The CDR3 length is 15 residues. Germline assignment: CDR1 LGHDT and CDR2 YNNKEL (reference sequence). CDR3 in amino acids: CASSRSGSTQETQYF. DNA of the CDR3: TGTGCCAGCAGCCGGAGCGGGTCGACACAAGAGACCCAGTACTTC.

V and J are TRBV6-5 and TRBJ2-5; D might be TRBD2 (5 bases). The CDR3 is 13 amino acids. Germline V gene sequence: CDR1 MNHEY, CDR2 SVGAGI. Trimming pared 4 bases from V and 4 bases from J, leaving 10 bases between. CDR3 protein: CASSSGLPETQYF. CDR3 sequence (DNA): TGTGCCAGCAGTTCGGGATTACCAGAGACCCAGTACTTC.

The J gene is TRBJ1-1, the V gene TRBV20-1; TRBD1 is a possible D gene (5 bases). The germline gives CDR1 DFQATT, CDR2 SNEGSKA (reference sequence). The CDR3 has 16 residues. V was cut by 1 base and J by 2 bases, with 17 bases left in between. This chain's CDR3 is CSARGATGVGNTEAFF. The CDR3 DNA is TGCAGTGCTAGAGGGGCAACAGGAGTTGGAAACACTGAAGCTTTCTTT.

This clonotype has a handful of counts. The chain carries TRBV7-2 and TRBJ2-7; D ambiguous. V was cut by 4 bases and J by 3 bases, with 13 bases left in between. In germline, CDR1 is SGHTA, CDR2 FQGNSA. The CDR3 is 14 residues long. CDR3 nucleotides: TGTGCCAGCAGCTCCTGGGGATTTAACTACGAGCAGTACTTC. Translated: CASSSWGFNYEQYF.

This clonotype was found a few times. The chain recombines TRBV7-9 with TRBJ1-4, with D tentatively TRBD1 (6 bases). The CDR3 is 14 residues long. V dropped 5 bases and J dropped 7 bases, with 14 bases sitting between them. CDR1 SEHNR and CDR2 FQNEAQ come from the germline V gene (reference sequence). CDR3 sequence: CASSRGGNFEKLFF. CDR3 coding DNA: TGTGCCAGCAGCCGAGGGGGAAATTTTGAAAAACTGTTTTTT.

This clonotype was seen a handful of times. The gene calls are TRBV12-3 or TRBV12-4 and TRBJ1-5, with TRBD1 as a possible D gene (6 bases). This CDR3 region has 14 residues. Deletions cut 3 bases from V and 3 bases from J, with 9 bases between. The DNA for the CDR3 is TGTGCCAGCAGTTTTGCAGGGGTCAATCAGCCCCAGCATTTT. Translating gives CASSFAGVNQPQHF.

In this sample, this clonotype turned up a few times. J is TRBJ2-2 and V is TRBV15; D might be TRBD1 or TRBD2, each matching 5 bases. V lost 3 bases and J lost 3, with 14 bases in between. This CDR3 is built from 16 residues. The germline CDR1 and CDR2 sequences are LNHNV and YYDKDF (reference sequence). The CDR3 DNA sequence: TGTGCCACCAGCAGGATAGATGTGGGGGACACCGGGGAGCTGTTTTTT. Translation gives CATSRIDVGDTGELFF.

V and J are TRBV15 and TRBJ2-7; D gene ambiguous. Deletions cut 5 bases from V and 6 bases from J, with 20 bases between. The CDR3 contains 15 residues. Germline values: CDR1 LNHNV, CDR2 YYDKDF (reference sequence). The CDR3 nucleotides read TGTGCCACCAGCGCGACCCGAACTCCCCTAGGCGAGCAGTACTTC. As protein: CATSATRTPLGEQYF. The variable domain in full, with the rest retrieved from reference TRBV15 and TRBJ2-7, is DAMVIQNPRYQVTQFGKPVTLSCSQTLNHNVMYWYQQKSSQAPKLLFHYYDKDFNNEADTPDNFQSRRPNTSFCFLDIRSPGLGDTAMYLCATSATRTPLGEQYFGPGTRLTVT.

The V and J genes are TRBV5-4 and TRBJ1-1; TRBD1 is a possible D gene (5 bases). The germline V gene has CDR1 SGHNT and CDR2 YYREEE (reference sequence). V was shortened by 6 bases and J by 2 bases, with 17 bases between the two germline ends. The CDR3 is 15 amino acids. The CDR3 is CASTTGGEINTEAFF. The CDR3 coding sequence is TGTGCCAGCACCACCGGAGGGGAGATAAACACTGAAGCTTTCTTT.

This clonotype was picked up a small number of times. The rearrangement links TRBV12-3 or TRBV12-4 to TRBJ1-2, with D uncertain. The CDR3 extends over 16 amino acids. V dropped 3 bases and J dropped 0 bases, with 14 bases sitting between them. The CDR3 coding sequence is TGTGCCAGCAGTTTGGGTAGAGGGAGAGCTAACTATGGCTACACCTTC. This codes for CASSLGRGRANYGYTF.